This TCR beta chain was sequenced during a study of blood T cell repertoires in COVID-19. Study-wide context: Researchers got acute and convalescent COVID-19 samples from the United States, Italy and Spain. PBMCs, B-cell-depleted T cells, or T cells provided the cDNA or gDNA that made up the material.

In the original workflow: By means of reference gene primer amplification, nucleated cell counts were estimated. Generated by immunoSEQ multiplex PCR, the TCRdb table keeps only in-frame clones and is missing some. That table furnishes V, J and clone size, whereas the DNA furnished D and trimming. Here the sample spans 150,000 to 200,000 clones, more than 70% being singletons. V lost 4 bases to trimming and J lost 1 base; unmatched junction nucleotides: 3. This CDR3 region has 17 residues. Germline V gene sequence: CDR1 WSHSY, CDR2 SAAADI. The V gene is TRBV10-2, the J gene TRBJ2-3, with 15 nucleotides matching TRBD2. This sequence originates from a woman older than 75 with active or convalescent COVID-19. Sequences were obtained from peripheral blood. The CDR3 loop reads CASSGTSGGAGTDTQYF. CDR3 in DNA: TGCGCCAGCAGTGGGACTAGCGGGGGGGCTGGCACAGATACGCAGTATTTT.